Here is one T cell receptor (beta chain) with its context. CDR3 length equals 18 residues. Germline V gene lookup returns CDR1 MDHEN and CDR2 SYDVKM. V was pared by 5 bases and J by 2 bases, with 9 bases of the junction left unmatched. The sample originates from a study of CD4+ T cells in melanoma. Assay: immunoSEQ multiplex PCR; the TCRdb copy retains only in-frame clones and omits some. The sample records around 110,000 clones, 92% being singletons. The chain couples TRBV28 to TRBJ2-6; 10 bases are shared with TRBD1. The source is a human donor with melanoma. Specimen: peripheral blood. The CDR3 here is CASSPYRDRGTGANVLTF. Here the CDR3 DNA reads TGTGCCAGCAGTCCGTACCGGGACAGGGGCACTGGGGCCAACGTCCTGACTTTC.